A selection of T cell receptor beta chains follows, all from one sample in a study of CD8 T cells in ankylosing spondylitis. MiXCR was run by TCRdb on the 5' RACE reads, yielding one entry per CDR3 protein. The sample gives a few hundred thousand distinct CDR3 sequences, around 20% of which show up once; 3.5% is in the top ten. Sequencing was performed on blood, either unsorted or a sorted T cell fraction (not recorded which). Receptors were obtained from a female donor with ankylosing spondylitis or in good health (not recorded which). CDR3s include the opening cysteine and the closing phenylalanine or tryptophan. D genes are given only for firm matches. A row's size may be missing; if present it is once, few, many or a size class.

abundance,v_gene,d_gene,len,CDR3aa
.,TRBV29-1,.,11,CSVTNENEQYF
.,TRBV5-6,.,14,CASSRFSGANVLTF
few,TRBV11-2,.,14,CASSPSGFYNEQFF
.,TRBV7-2,.,14,CASSLGRNSYEQYF
few,TRBV29-1,.,10,CSVLVEKLFF
few,TRBV7-2,.,15,CASSSGSPSSYEQYF
few,TRBV6-5,.,15,CASSYSLAGSYEQYF
many,TRBV20-1,.,13,CSASGQGEDIQYF
.,TRBV20-1,.,13,CSAGTAPHYEQYF
.,TRBV2,TRBD1,14,CASRPDRARETQYF
.,TRBV7-2,.,15,CASSSPTGHNSPLHF
few,TRBV20-1,TRBD2,15,CSATRTSGRSDEQFF
.,TRBV29-1,.,14,CSVELASPRNEQFF
.,TRBV25-1,.,17,CASSEWSGEGRWDEQFF
few,TRBV20-1,.,11,CSATADTEAFF
.,TRBV20-1,.,15,CSARDGSYLNEKLFF
.,TRBV12-3/TRBV12-4,.,15,CASSLLTPSTDTQYF
many,TRBV29-1,.,13,CSVEGQMNTEAFF
few,TRBV5-1,.,13,CASSFGQLETQYF
few,TRBV6-1,.,15,CASLAGVGNTGELFF
.,TRBV3-1,.,13,CASSRGPRETQYF
.,TRBV6-5,.,14,CASSSPRTGNTIYF
.,TRBV28,.,13,CASRAPDRNTIYF
few,TRBV6-1,.,13,CASGDGRGQPQHF
many,TRBV12-3/TRBV12-4,TRBD1,15,CASSAGTGGTGELFF
.,TRBV20-1,.,17,CSASQSQGILNTGELFF
.,TRBV4-3,.,14,CASSRDAQGDTQYF
.,TRBV20-1,.,14,CSASPSEPTDTQYF
many,TRBV29-1,.,11,CSVEDRGETFF
.,TRBV20-1,TRBD2,14,CSALGTSGRSEQYF
few,TRBV7-2,TRBD1,15,CASSPRTGGRGGYTF
few,TRBV7-9,.,15,CASSLSGTPNEKLFF
few,TRBV27,TRBD2,14,CASTQGLAGGAWYF
.,TRBV5-5,.,14,CASSRAGGRYEQYF
.,TRBV6-2/TRBV6-3,.,13,CASMDRVPYEQYF
few,TRBV6-5,TRBD2,17,CASSSPLAGGSYNEQFF